Presented here are 6 T cell receptor beta chains from one specimen sequenced in a study of cytomegalovirus exposure and HLA in healthy donors. The PCR made use of 60 Vbeta and 13 Jbeta primers. Libraries were prepared by immunoSEQ multiplex PCR; TCRdb keeps only in-frame clonotypes and omits some of them. The sample contains about 160,000 clones, roughly 85% of which appear only once. Sequenced: PBMCs. Receptors originate from a man between 18 and 35 years old in good health and CMV-seropositive.

This clone was recorded only once. One junction end does not reproduce the germline sequence, and a read error may be involved. The rearrangement uses TRBV30 and TRBJ1-4; TRBD1 matches 7 bases. From germline, CDR1 is GTSNPN and CDR2 SVGIG (reference sequence). This CDR3 has 16 amino acids. CDR3 nucleotides: TGTGCCGGGAGGGGACAGATCTTTGCAACTAATGAAAAACTGTTTTTT. As protein: CAGRGQIFATNEKLFF. Complete variable domain (other parts from reference TRBV30 and TRBJ1-4): SQTIHQWPATLVQPVGSPLSLECTVEGTSNPNLYWYRQAAGRGLQLLFYSVGIGQISSEVPQNLSASRPQDRQFILSSKKLLLSDSGFYLCAGRGQIFATNEKLFFGSGTQLSVL.

V usage is TRBV5-4 and J usage is TRBJ2-5; tentative D call: TRBD2 (6 bases). Germline CDR1 reads SGHNT; CDR2 reads YYREEE (reference sequence). The CDR3 loop spans 15 amino acids. Trimming cost V 4 bases and J 5 bases, with 18 bases left between them. CDR3 residues: CASSVGGPRGETQYF. The CDR3 nucleotides are TGTGCCAGCAGCGTTGGGGGACCTCGGGGGGAGACCCAGTACTTC.

J is TRBJ2-3 and V is TRBV6-1, with a weak D call TRBD2 (5 bases). CDR3 length: 13 residues. Trimming pared 2 bases from V and 9 bases from J, leaving 12 bases between. The germline V gene encodes CDR1 MNHNS and CDR2 SASEGT. In DNA, the CDR3 is TGTGCCAGCAGTGAAACCGAGCGGAGAACGCAGTATTTT. It specifies CASSETERRTQYF.

The V and J genes are TRBV6-5 and TRBJ2-7; the D gene is possibly TRBD2 (5 bases). Germline values: CDR1 MNHEY, CDR2 SVGAGI. The CDR3 is made up of 15 amino acids. Trimming took 5 bases from V and 6 from J, leaving 20 bases between them. The CDR3 here is CASSTGRGLRGEQYF. The DNA of the CDR3 is TGTGCCAGCAGTACCGGGCGCGGCCTTCGGGGCGAGCAGTACTTC.

V is TRBV4-2 and J is TRBJ1-6; 7 positions match TRBD1. The length of the CDR3 is 15 residues. CDR1 and CDR2 from the germline V gene are LGHNA and YNFKEQ. Trimming removed 2 bases from V and 5 bases from J; junction bases left unmatched: 3. In DNA, the CDR3 is TGTGCCAGCAGCCAAAAGGACAGGAATAATTCACCCCTCCACTTT. Its translation is CASSQKDRNNSPLHF.

This rearrangement joins TRBV7-9 to TRBJ1-2; 7 bases fit TRBD1. CDR1 and CDR2 (germline): SEHNR, FQNEAQ (reference sequence). This CDR3 is built from 13 residues. V shed 8 bases, J shed 1 base, and the junction held 4 bases outside the gene matches. CDR3 region: CASGRDSNYGYTF. The DNA of the CDR3 is TGTGCCAGCGGAAGGGACAGTAACTATGGCTACACCTTC.